The 7 T cell receptor beta chains below all came from one sample that was sequenced in a study of identical twins. In TCRdb, the 5' RACE reads were re-called with MiXCR into one record per CDR3 protein. This sample has approximately 600,000 distinct CDR3 sequences, with less than 9% found just once. The sample also formed part of further work on yellow fever vaccine responses in identical twins.

The source material was PBMCs. The source is a woman under 30 in good health.

There are a few counts of this clonotype. The rearrangement uses TRBV3-1 and TRBJ2-3; 11 bases are a match to TRBD2. Germline CDR1 LGHDT, CDR2 YNNKEL (reference sequence). V trimming: 5 bases; J trimming: 4 bases; junction bases outside the gene matches: 5. CDR3 length equals 15 residues. The CDR3 DNA reads as TGTGCCAGCAGCTTAGCGGGAGGGAACGCAGATACGCAGTATTTT. Protein sequence: CASSLAGGNADTQYF.

There are many counts of this clonotype. This sequence joins TRBV29-1 and TRBJ2-7, with TRBD2 identical over 8 bases. V shed 1 base, J shed 4 bases, and the junction held 6 bases outside the gene matches. The CDR3 runs to 14 residues. The V gene's germline CDR1 is SQVTM and CDR2 ANQGSEA. The CDR3 DNA reads TGCAGCGTTGAAGGGACTAGCTACGAGTACGAGCAGTACTTC. Translating it yields CSVEGTSYEYEQYF.

This rearrangement joins TRBV4-1 to TRBJ2-5; TRBD2 matches 10 bases. Per the germline V gene, CDR1 is MGHRA and CDR2 is YSYEKL. The CDR3 has 18 amino acids. The junction had 12 bases not matched to a gene; V was cut back by 1 base and J by 4 bases. In DNA form, the CDR3 reads TGCGCCAGCAGCCAAGTATCTGGAGCGGGAGGGGTAAGAGAGACCCAGTACTTC. It specifies CASSQVSGAGGVRETQYF.

The table lists this clonotype with many counts. The genes are TRBV4-1 and TRBJ2-1; the match to TRBD2 covers 11 bases. CDR3 length: 15 amino acids. The J segment lost 8 bases and the V segment lost 1 base, leaving 4 bases of the junction unmatched. Germline V gene sequence: CDR1 MGHRA, CDR2 YSYEKL. The CDR3: CASSQGLAGLYEQFF. CDR3 nucleotides: TGCGCCAGCAGCCAAGGACTAGCGGGGCTCTATGAGCAGTTCTTC.

A remark on this clonotype: The likely explanation is a read error, given a far larger clone one base away. CDR3 DNA sequence: TGTGCCAGCAGTTTAGTTGGGGACGCCGGGGAGCTGTTTTTT. This gives the protein CASSLVGDAGELFF. This chain joins TRBV12-3 or TRBV12-4 and TRBJ2-2; TRBD1 or TRBD2 may be the D gene (5 bases each). Trimming took 1 base from V and 6 from J, leaving 9 bases between them. This CDR3 comprises 14 residues.

In DNA, the CDR3 is TGTGCCAGCAGCAGAGCTGGAGGGGTCCAAGAGACCCAGTACTTC. Amino acids: CASSRAGGVQETQYF. The chain combines TRBV7-8 with TRBJ2-5; weak D call: TRBD2 (6 bases). CDR1 is SGHVS, CDR2 FQNEAQ, per germline. The CDR3 has 15 amino acids. The V end lost 5 bases, the J end lost 1 base, and 14 bases lay between the germline ends. The variable domain in full, completed from reference TRBV7-8 and TRBJ2-5, reads GAGVSQSPRYKVAKRGQDVALRCDPISGHVSLFWYQQALGQGPEFLTYFQNEAQLDKSGLPSDRFFAERPEGSVSTLKIQRTQQEDSAVYLCASSRAGGVQETQYFGPGTRLLVL.

This clonotype occurred many times. The rearrangement joins TRBV20-1 to TRBJ2-1, with 12 bases fitting TRBD2. Germline V CDR1 and CDR2: DFQATT, SNEGSKA (reference sequence). J lost 8 bases, V lost 2 bases, and 1 base had no gene match. The CDR3 sequence is 13 residues long. The CDR3 reads CSARLAGGHEQFF. DNA for the CDR3: TGCAGTGCTAGACTAGCGGGGGGGCATGAGCAGTTCTTC.